Listed below are T cell receptor beta chains from one sample, sequenced in a study of CD8+CD57+ T cells in acquired aplastic anemia. TCRdb re-called the reads with MiXCR, one entry per CDR3 protein. Of over 150,000 distinct CDR3 sequences in the sample, roughly three fifths were seen once. Material for sequencing was sorted CD4+, CD8+, or CD8+CD57+ T cells (not recorded which) from PBMCs. The source is a human donor with aplastic anemia. Each CDR3 is given without its conserved first and last residue. The order of the fields is J gene, V gene, D gene, CDR3 protein. The D gene is left open where the match is weak.

J gene: TRBJ1-4; V gene: TRBV5-7; D gene: TRBD1; CDR3 protein: ASRSTGGEKLF
J gene: TRBJ2-6; V gene: TRBV19; D gene: -; CDR3 protein: ASSPWEAGANVLT
J gene: TRBJ1-1; V gene: TRBV9; D gene: TRBD1; CDR3 protein: ASSVQQGGAEAF
J gene: TRBJ1-6; V gene: TRBV2; D gene: -; CDR3 protein: ASSSLNNSPLH
J gene: TRBJ2-1; V gene: TRBV5-1; D gene: -; CDR3 protein: ASSVTGTYNEQF
J gene: TRBJ2-7; V gene: TRBV20-1; D gene: TRBD2; CDR3 protein: SAKAGLAGVEQY
J gene: TRBJ1-6; V gene: TRBV19; D gene: -; CDR3 protein: ASSPDTTSSPLH
J gene: TRBJ1-1; V gene: TRBV7-9; D gene: TRBD1; CDR3 protein: ASSFRQGSTEAF
J gene: TRBJ2-5; V gene: TRBV5-4; D gene: TRBD1; CDR3 protein: ASSKGTGTGETQY
J gene: TRBJ1-4; V gene: TRBV10-3; D gene: -; CDR3 protein: AISASTGDGGSEEKLF
J gene: TRBJ1-4; V gene: TRBV15; D gene: TRBD1; CDR3 protein: ATSRAGQLNEKLF
J gene: TRBJ2-5; V gene: TRBV29-1; D gene: TRBD2; CDR3 protein: SVGIRGGQETQY
J gene: TRBJ2-3; V gene: TRBV7-8; D gene: TRBD1; CDR3 protein: ASSSRTGSDTQY
J gene: TRBJ2-2; V gene: TRBV7-2; D gene: TRBD1; CDR3 protein: ASSFSGGSGHGELF
J gene: TRBJ1-1; V gene: TRBV2; D gene: -; CDR3 protein: ASGPREGRTEAF
J gene: TRBJ1-2; V gene: TRBV29-1; D gene: -; CDR3 protein: SVLTGGGYT
J gene: TRBJ2-1; V gene: TRBV5-8; D gene: TRBD2; CDR3 protein: ASSLISGPTYNEQF
J gene: TRBJ2-1; V gene: TRBV7-9; D gene: -; CDR3 protein: ASSLHGDDEQF
J gene: TRBJ2-1; V gene: TRBV7-9; D gene: TRBD1; CDR3 protein: ASSPRQGVYNEQF
J gene: TRBJ1-5; V gene: TRBV7-8; D gene: -; CDR3 protein: ASSSSMGEHNQPQH
J gene: TRBJ2-7; V gene: TRBV5-1; D gene: -; CDR3 protein: ASSSLTPYEQY
J gene: TRBJ2-1; V gene: TRBV9; D gene: TRBD2; CDR3 protein: ASSVPSGSHEQF
J gene: TRBJ1-2; V gene: TRBV15; D gene: -; CDR3 protein: ATSRPGLYGYT
J gene: TRBJ2-5; V gene: TRBV7-3; D gene: TRBD2; CDR3 protein: ASSPAGVGPQETQY
J gene: TRBJ2-3; V gene: TRBV6-1; D gene: TRBD2; CDR3 protein: ASSEYSGGTDTQY
J gene: TRBJ1-5; V gene: TRBV6-2/TRBV6-3; D gene: -; CDR3 protein: ASSSAGHQPQH
J gene: TRBJ2-7; V gene: TRBV4-1; D gene: -; CDR3 protein: ASSQTTGTQYEQY
J gene: TRBJ1-5; V gene: TRBV2; D gene: -; CDR3 protein: ASSVRDYEQYFGH
J gene: TRBJ2-7; V gene: TRBV2; D gene: TRBD1; CDR3 protein: ASVEGTGLLGEQY
J gene: TRBJ1-1; V gene: TRBV2; D gene: -; CDR3 protein: ASSEAFGNTEAF
J gene: TRBJ2-1; V gene: TRBV7-6; D gene: -; CDR3 protein: ASSLAPTNEQF
J gene: TRBJ2-5; V gene: TRBV2; D gene: -; CDR3 protein: ASLDRQTQY
J gene: TRBJ1-4; V gene: TRBV24-1; D gene: -; CDR3 protein: ATSDPGTDNEELF
J gene: TRBJ2-7; V gene: TRBV7-2; D gene: TRBD2; CDR3 protein: ASSLGGWGGRPYEQY
J gene: TRBJ1-1; V gene: TRBV7-9; D gene: -; CDR3 protein: ASSLPTQNTEAF
J gene: TRBJ1-2; V gene: TRBV19; D gene: TRBD1; CDR3 protein: ASSSGTGYT
J gene: TRBJ2-7; V gene: TRBV10-3; D gene: -; CDR3 protein: ASTGALTYEQY
J gene: TRBJ2-2; V gene: TRBV2; D gene: -; CDR3 protein: ASKAGGYTGELF
J gene: TRBJ1-2; V gene: TRBV29-1; D gene: -; CDR3 protein: SVEVWQGGGGYT
J gene: TRBJ2-7; V gene: TRBV18; D gene: TRBD1; CDR3 protein: ASSPSGGTYEQY
J gene: TRBJ2-2; V gene: TRBV10-3; D gene: TRBD2; CDR3 protein: AISESIPPSGGFLVGELF
J gene: TRBJ2-1; V gene: TRBV6-5; D gene: -; CDR3 protein: ASSYSSSDNEQF